This T cell receptor beta chain was sequenced in a study of T cells in Graves' hyperthyroidism and ophthalmopathy. Study-wide findings and caveats: Most thyroid clonotypes expanded above 0.001 were also detected in blood.

This clonotype was picked up many times. Antigen specificity is unknown. Using RNA transcripts as the source, TCR beta CDR3 regions were amplified. HTBI primers were used for first-round RT-PCR of the TCR CDR3. TCRdb reprocessed the multiplex PCR reads with MiXCR, giving one entry per CDR3 protein. Of around 600,000 distinct CDR3 sequences in the sample, 13% to 15% were seen once. The germline CDR1 and CDR2 sequences are SNHLY and FYNNEI. The V and J ends lost 3 bases and 2 bases, in that order; junction bases with no gene match: 4. The CDR3 covers 15 residues. Specimen: blood. The sequence came from a woman under 30 with Graves' ophthalmopathy. The rearrangement links TRBV2 to TRBJ2-7, with TRBD1 matching over 10 bases. The CDR3 region is CASSDLGTGAYEQYF. The CDR3 region has the DNA TGTGCCAGCAGTGATCTCGGGACAGGGGCCTACGAGCAGTACTTC.